The 2 T cell receptor beta chains below all came from one sample that was sequenced in a study of cytomegalovirus exposure and HLA in healthy donors (TCRdb year 2017). The library was produced with the immunoSEQ multiplex PCR assay. A mixture of 60 forward primers for TCR Vbeta segments and 13 reverse primers for TCR Jbeta segments was used in the multiplex PCR. TCRdb holds this immuneACCESS table with in-frame rearrangements only. Some clones are missing; in checked studies, unresolved V genes explain under half, and the rest has no known cause. Present in this sample are 100,000 or so clones, roughly 80% of which were seen just once. About 6.9% of the sample goes to the ten largest clones. The source material was PBMCs. The source of these receptors is a man younger than 40 in good health and CMV-seropositive.

The J gene is TRBJ1-1, the V gene TRBV9; no firm D call. CDR1 and CDR2 from the germline V gene are SGDLS and YYNGEE. The CDR3 runs 13 residues. V was shortened by 4 bases and J by 4 bases, with 11 bases between the two germline ends. The CDR3 loop is CASSPRFGTEAFF. In DNA form, the CDR3 reads TGTGCCAGCAGCCCCCGGTTCGGCACTGAAGCTTTCTTT.

The V gene is TRBV5-1, the J gene TRBJ1-3; a weak D match, TRBD1 (6 bases). The CDR3 is 15 amino acids. Per germline, CDR1 SGHRS and CDR2 YFSETQ. Trimming cost V 0 bases and J 4 bases, with 11 bases left between them. CDR3 nucleotides: TGCGCCAGCAGCTTGGCGCCAGGGGTAGGAAACACCATATATTTT. This translates into CASSLAPGVGNTIYF. The full variable domain, completed using reference TRBV5-1 and TRBJ1-3, is KAGVTQTPRYLIKTRGQQVTLSCSPISGHRSVSWYQQTPGQGLQFLFEYFSETQRNKGNFPGRFSGRQFSNSRSEMNVSTLELGDSALYLCASSLAPGVGNTIYFGEGSWLTVV.